This entry lists 17 T cell receptor beta chains sequenced from one sample in a study of blood T cell repertoires in COVID-19. Some clones are missing from TCRdb's copy, which holds only in-frame ones; the method was immunoSEQ multiplex PCR. The sample contains 200,000 to 250,000 clones, around four fifths of which appear only once. The sample was peripheral blood. The receptors shown here come from a woman over 75 with COVID-19, enrolled during active disease.

The V call is TRBV7-9, the J call TRBJ1-2; 9 bases align to TRBD1. The CDR3 is 14 amino acids. Germline CDR1 reads SEHNR; CDR2 reads FQNEAQ (reference sequence). With 3 bases clipped from V and 8 bases from J, the junction kept 7 bases outside the gene matches. The DNA for the CDR3 is TGTGCCAGCAGCTTTACCGGGACAGGGCTGGGCTACACCTTC. Translation gives CASSFTGTGLGYTF.

The V call is TRBV27, the J call TRBJ1-2; D uncertain. In germline, CDR1 is MNHEY, CDR2 SMNVEV (reference sequence). V lost 3 bases and J 3 bases, leaving 14 bases between the germline ends. The CDR3 covers 15 residues. CDR3 nucleotides: TGTGCCAGCAGTTTCAAGACCGGAGACTACTATGGCTACACCTTC. Translated: CASSFKTGDYYGYTF.

The chain uses TRBV6-2 or TRBV6-3 and TRBJ1-2; 9 bases match TRBD1. CDR1 and CDR2 from the germline V gene are MNHEY and SVGEGT. V gave up 4 bases and J gave up 8 bases; unmatched junction bases: 8. The CDR3 consists of 14 residues. CDR3 DNA: TGTGCCAGCAGTTCTTCCGGGACAGGGAAGGGCTACACCTTC. Amino acid sequence: CASSSSGTGKGYTF.

The chain is built from TRBV30 and TRBJ2-2, with D hard to call. Germline assignment: CDR1 GTSNPN and CDR2 SVGIG (reference sequence). Trimming took 1 base from V and 3 from J, leaving 6 bases between them. The CDR3 length is 13 residues. CDR3 residues: CAWSAQDTGELFF. CDR3 nucleotides: TGTGCCTGGAGTGCCCAGGACACCGGGGAGCTGTTTTTT.

This clone was detected only once. The gene calls are TRBV18 and TRBJ1-4, with 9 positions matching TRBD1. Germline assignment: CDR1 KGHSH and CDR2 LQKENI. Trimming removed 4 bases from V and 5 bases from J; junction bases left unmatched: 2. The CDR3 has 14 residues. The CDR3 sequence: CASSRQGGNEKLFF. In DNA, the CDR3 is TGTGCCAGCTCACGACAGGGGGGGAATGAAAAACTGTTTTTT.

V is TRBV6-5 and J is TRBJ1-5, with D uncertain. CDR3 size: 13 residues. V was pared by 2 bases and J by 4 bases, with 6 bases between. Germline lookup yields CDR1 MNHEY and CDR2 SVGAGI. The CDR3 sequence is CASSYTGNQPQHF. CDR3 DNA: TGTGCCAGCAGTTACACCGGGAATCAGCCCCAGCATTTT.

This clone was detected only a few times. The rearrangement uses TRBV6-6 and TRBJ1-2, with no clear D. The germline V and J ends were trimmed by 6 bases and 4 bases, with 18 bases remaining between them. Per the germline V gene, CDR1 is MNHNY and CDR2 is SVGAGI (reference sequence). This CDR3 has 15 amino acids. The chain's CDR3 is CASSPDTVKIYGYTF. The CDR3, as DNA: TGTGCCAGCAGCCCCGACACCGTCAAGATCTATGGCTACACCTTC.

The chain links TRBV7-6 to TRBJ1-6; TRBD1 matches at 7 bases. Germline V gives CDR1 SGHVS, CDR2 FNYEAQ. Trimming took 0 bases from V and 5 from J; bases not matched to a gene: 7. The CDR3 has 17 residues. CDR3 nucleotide sequence: TGTGCCAGCAGCTTAGCCGACAGGGTGGGGAATAATTCACCCCTCCACTTT. This sequence encodes CASSLADRVGNNSPLHF.

This rearrangement joins TRBV2 to TRBJ2-2; D remains ambiguous. The CDR3 loop spans 14 amino acids. The V end was cut by 4 bases, the J end by 1 base, with 7 bases between. From germline, CDR1 is SNHLY and CDR2 FYNNEI. For the CDR3, the DNA is TGTGCCAGCAGTGGAGCCAGGAACACCGGGGAGCTGTTTTTT. Its protein is CASSGARNTGELFF.

The J gene is TRBJ2-7, the V gene TRBV3-1 (or the pseudogene TRBV3-2); D ambiguous. Germline CDR1 and CDR2: LGHDT and YNNKEL (reference sequence). Trimming removed 3 bases at V and 3 bases at J, with 12 bases between. The CDR3 length is 14 residues. CDR3 sequence: CASSHLGPVYEQYF. CDR3 bases: TGTGCCAGCAGCCACCTGGGCCCAGTCTACGAGCAGTACTTC.

This clone was observed once. This chain uses TRBV6-5 with TRBJ1-2; 7 bases agree with TRBD1. Unmatched junction bases numbered 11, after V lost 2 bases and J lost 8 bases. Germline lookup yields CDR1 MNHEY and CDR2 SVGAGI. The CDR3 loop spans 15 amino acids. CDR3 bases: TGTGCCAGCAGTTACGGCAGGGGGTTCCGGCACGGCTACACCTTC. It translates to CASSYGRGFRHGYTF.

This clone was seen just once. The CDR3 sequence is CASQGFAEAFF. As DNA, the CDR3 is TGTGCCAGTCAGGGTTTCGCTGAAGCTTTCTTT. V is TRBV28 and J is TRBJ1-1; possibly TRBD1 for D (5 bases). The CDR3 length is 11 residues. The germline gives CDR1 MDHEN, CDR2 SYDVKM. Trimming stripped 9 bases from V and 6 bases from J, with 11 bases between.

The CDR3 sequence is CASSLSQGRLGNQPQHF. CDR3 nucleotide sequence: TGTGCCAGCAGTTTATCTCAGGGGCGGTTGGGCAATCAGCCCCAGCATTTT. This chain links TRBV28 with TRBJ1-5; tentatively, D is TRBD1 (6 bases). Per germline, CDR1 MDHEN and CDR2 SYDVKM. The CDR3 is 17 amino acids. V lost 1 base and J 2 bases, leaving 15 bases between the germline ends.

Worth noting for this clone: Other nucleotide sequences from this sample produce the same CDR3. V gene TRBV30 combines with J gene TRBJ1-1; a weak D match, TRBD1 (5 bases). This CDR3 has 11 residues. V lost 2 bases and J lost 4, with 5 bases in between. Germline lookup yields CDR1 GTSNPN and CDR2 SVGIG (reference sequence). CDR3 bases: TGTGCCTGGAGTAGGGGCACTGAAGCTTTCTTT. This translates into CAWSRGTEAFF.

V gene TRBV5-1 combines with J gene TRBJ2-2, with D possibly TRBD1 on 5 matching bases. The CDR3 runs to 14 residues. Germline CDR1 SGHRS, CDR2 YFSETQ. Deletions cut 0 bases from V and 4 bases from J, with 7 bases between. The CDR3 DNA follows: TGCGCCAGCAGCTTGGCCCAGGGCACCGGGGAGCTGTTTTTT. Protein product: CASSLAQGTGELFF.

The table lists this clone with a few counts. V is TRBV27 and J is TRBJ1-2; no firm D call. The germline CDR1 and CDR2 sequences are MNHEY and SMNVEV (reference sequence). The V and J ends lost 5 bases and 7 bases respectively, with 11 bases between them. The CDR3 spans 12 residues. Written as DNA, the CDR3 is TGTGCCAGCAGTGGGCTTGAGGGTGGCTACACCTTC. Translated, it gives CASSGLEGGYTF.

The chain recombines TRBV6-5 with TRBJ2-1, with 13 bases fitting TRBD2. Germline CDR1 is MNHEY and CDR2 is SVGAGI. J lost 7 bases, V lost 6 bases, and 3 bases had no gene match. This CDR3 has 14 amino acids. CDR3 sequence reads: CASSTSGGVNEQFF. The CDR3 DNA follows: TGTGCCAGCAGCACTAGCGGGGGGGTAAATGAGCAGTTCTTC.